This TCR beta chain was documented in a study of cytomegalovirus exposure and HLA in healthy donors. General observations from the study: In a later analysis, an Asian-associated ancestry cluster reportedly showed fewer N-insertions than the roughly 700-donor mean.

Details on this clone: Its antigen remains unidentified.

Trimming stripped 2 bases from V and 8 bases from J, with 13 bases between. From germline, CDR1 is SGHAT and CDR2 FQNNGV. The CDR3 is made up of 14 amino acids. 13 Jbeta primers and 60 Vbeta primers were used for the PCR. In the study's own analysis: A follow-up analysis tallied 70 million to 80 million unique TCR beta chains, 9 million to 11 million shared. Only in-frame clones appear in the TCRdb table, and some are missing; sequencing was by immunoSEQ multiplex PCR. That table supplies the V and J calls and clone size; D and trimming were determined from the DNA. The sample contains approximately 130,000 clones, over 8.5% of which appear only once. Likely unrecorded immune exposures existed in these nominally healthy donors.

Sequencing was done on a sample of PBMCs. The chain combines TRBV11-2 with TRBJ2-1; no reliable D call. This receptor was obtained from a woman aged 40 to 50 in good health and CMV-seropositive. CDR3 coding DNA: TGTGCCAGCAGCTTACGTTCACCGGCGGATGAGCAGTTCTTC. The encoded protein is CASSLRSPADEQFF.